This T cell receptor beta chain comes out of a study of T cells after somatic rescue of genetic block. Sequencing used immunoSEQ multiplex PCR; TCRdb keeps in-frame clones, though not all of them. This sample has tens of thousands of clones, with 90% found just once. This CDR3 is built from 15 residues. Trimming removed 0 bases at V and 3 bases at J, with 12 bases between. Germline CDR1 reads SGHAT; CDR2 reads FQNNGV. This clone was seen only once. The receptor was isolated from a woman between 18 and 30 years old. What was sequenced was peripheral blood mononuclear cells (PBMCs). The chain has TRBV11-2 and TRBJ2-7; D is possibly TRBD1 (5 bases). CDR3 in amino acids: CASSLERWGRYEQYF. Here the CDR3 DNA reads TGTGCCAGCAGCTTAGAAAGGTGGGGCCGCTACGAGCAGTACTTC.